The rows below give T cell receptor beta chains drawn from one sample of a study of T cell repertoires in cytomegalovirus infection. In TCRdb, the reads were re-called with MiXCR into one record per CDR3 protein. The repertoire holds approximately 630,000 distinct CDR3 sequences, with 20% to 30% as singletons. Sequenced sample: CD8+ T cells from PBMCs. Every receptor here comes from a human donor in good health (CMV status not recorded). Some clones in this sample may be carry-over from other donors' samples. CDR3s include the opening cysteine and the closing phenylalanine or tryptophan. Expanded clones are given a class, and other clones once, few, many or no size at all.

CDR3: CSASGPGTEAFF
size: few
V: TRBV20-1

CDR3: CASSLIGSSYEQYF
size: many
V: TRBV12-3/TRBV12-4

CDR3: CASSLQQGFVYEQYF
size: few
V: TRBV7-9

CDR3: CASSQKAKDLAGIQETQYF
size: many
V: TRBV7-2

CDR3: CASSLTGQGRRSPLHF
size: many
V: TRBV7-3

CDR3: CSTTGSHTGELFF
size: NA
V: TRBV29-1

CDR3: CASNDGTGELFF
size: NA
V: TRBV12-3/TRBV12-4

CDR3: CASSSSNRKETQYF
size: few
V: TRBV7-9

CDR3: CSASSRQGGGDTQYF
size: NA
V: TRBV20-1

CDR3: CSAEVLGGGGYTF
size: few
V: TRBV20-1

CDR3: CASRSRRDTQYF
size: many
V: TRBV7-6

CDR3: CASSEKDPLRNSPLHF
size: few
V: TRBV2

CDR3: CASMPRGGQEGTDTQYF
size: few
V: TRBV28

CDR3: CASSSRDRELDTQYF
size: NA
V: TRBV28

CDR3: CASSQSRQEGNYGYTF
size: NA
V: TRBV14

CDR3: CASSTTSGDEQFF
size: NA
V: TRBV19

CDR3: CASSEAGDGEQYF
size: few
V: TRBV2

CDR3: CSAKGRVAKNIQYF
size: NA
V: TRBV20-1

CDR3: CASSSIAGLNTGELFF
size: many
V: TRBV6-6

CDR3: CSASGTRNTIYF
size: few
V: TRBV20-1

CDR3: CSGSGTPNNNEQFF
size: few
V: TRBV29-1

CDR3: CASQRGSGNEQFF
size: many
V: TRBV27

CDR3: CASSSSGGVYNEQFF
size: many
V: TRBV27

CDR3: CASSLARGYSNQPQHF
size: NA
V: TRBV7-9

CDR3: CASLSDTGELFF
size: many
V: TRBV7-2

CDR3: CASSLDAYEQYF
size: many
V: TRBV7-8

CDR3: CASSKVVRRGKGTDTQYF
size: many
V: TRBV6-2/TRBV6-3